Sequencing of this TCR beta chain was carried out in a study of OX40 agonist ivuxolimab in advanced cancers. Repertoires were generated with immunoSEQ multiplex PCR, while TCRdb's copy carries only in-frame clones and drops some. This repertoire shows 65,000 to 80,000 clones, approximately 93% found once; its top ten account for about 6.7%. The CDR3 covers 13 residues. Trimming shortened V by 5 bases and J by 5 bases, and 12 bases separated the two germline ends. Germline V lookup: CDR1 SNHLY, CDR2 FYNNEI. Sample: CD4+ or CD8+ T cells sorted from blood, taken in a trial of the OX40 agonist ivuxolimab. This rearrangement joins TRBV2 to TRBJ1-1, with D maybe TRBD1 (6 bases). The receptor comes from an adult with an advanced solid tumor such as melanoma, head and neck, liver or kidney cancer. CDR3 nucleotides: TGTGCCAGCAGTACGGGGGCTGGGACTGAAGCTTTCTTT. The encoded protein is CASSTGAGTEAFF.